This T cell receptor (beta chain) was sequenced in a study of vaccination and CD4 T cells after COVID-19. Concerning this clonotype: Its antigen is undetermined. A junction boundary mismatches the germline segment, possibly from a read error.

This CDR3 has 14 amino acids. CDR1 is SSHAT, CDR2 FNYEAQ, per germline (reference sequence). The Oncomine TCR Beta short-read assay was applied to DNA of cultured CD4+ T cells. TCRdb re-called the PCR reads with MiXCR, one entry per CDR3 protein. The table shows approximately 17,000 distinct CDR3 sequences, with around 55% occurring only once. As to treatment: roughly ten-day PBMC culture with coronavirus spike peptide pools or control peptides (ViraFEST assay). ViraFEST used peptide pools to expand antigen-specific T cells, then sequenced TCRs. Sequencing used CD4+ T cells from blood, cultured in vitro. V is TRBV7-7 and J is TRBJ2-5; tentatively, D is TRBD1 (5 bases). This clonotype originated in a human donor who had recovered from COVID-19. This chain's CDR3 is CASSRNAQGETQYF. The CDR3 region has the DNA TGTGCTAGCAGCCGGAACGCCCAGGGAGAGACCCAGTACTTC.